This TCR beta chain was observed in a study of cytomegalovirus exposure and HLA in healthy donors. Whole-study results and caveats: In vitro work confirmed that three CMV-associated chains recognize CMV antigens.

Both 60 Vbeta primers and 13 Jbeta primers went into the PCR. Profiled with immunoSEQ multiplex PCR; TCRdb holds only in-frame clones, not every one. The profile covers around 130,000 clones, with around 66% appearing a single time and around 6.3% taken by the ten largest. This clone has more than one count but fewer than ten. Its antigen is not known. This receptor was obtained from an older woman in good health and CMV-seronegative. The material sequenced was PBMCs.

The CDR3 loop reads CASSVGFDRVGNTIYF. CDR3 in DNA: TGTGCCAGCAGCGTAGGTTTCGACAGGGTGGGAAACACCATATATTTT. The chain has TRBV9 and TRBJ1-3, with 7 positions matching TRBD1. The CDR3 has 16 residues. V lost 0 bases, J lost 4 bases, and 7 bases stayed unmatched. Germline V gene lookup returns CDR1 SGDLS and CDR2 YYNGEE.